A single T cell receptor beta chain is shown here with its context. Its target is unknown. CDR1 and CDR2 (germline): DFQATT, SNEGSKA (reference sequence). This CDR3 has 15 amino acids. After removal of 2 bases from V and 3 bases from J, the junction contained 6 bases not matched to a gene. This record comes from a study of T cell repertoires in cytomegalovirus infection. Study as a whole: HLA-B-restricted CMV epitopes that are well studied were used alongside recently identified HLA-C-restricted ones. Public TCR beta signature analysis indicated the presence of both CMV infection and matching HLA type. Study-wide results and caveats: HLA-C-restricted CMV clonotypes gave the most frequent clonotype in two of eight donors. Totalled public TCR beta family frequency picked out people who carried CMV plus the relevant HLA.

A single record per CDR3 protein comes from TCRdb applying MiXCR to the reads. The sample carries around 570,000 distinct CDR3 sequences, about 40% recorded once. V usage is TRBV20-1 and J usage is TRBJ2-3, with 9 bases lining up with TRBD2. The receptor's source is a human donor in good health (CMV status not recorded). Some clones in this sample may be carry-over from other donors' samples. This specimen consisted of cultured PBMCs, obtained from culture after CMV antigen stimulation. The CDR3 is CSARPTSGKTDTQYF. The DNA of the CDR3 is TGCAGTGCTAGACCGACTAGCGGAAAGACAGATACGCAGTATTTT.